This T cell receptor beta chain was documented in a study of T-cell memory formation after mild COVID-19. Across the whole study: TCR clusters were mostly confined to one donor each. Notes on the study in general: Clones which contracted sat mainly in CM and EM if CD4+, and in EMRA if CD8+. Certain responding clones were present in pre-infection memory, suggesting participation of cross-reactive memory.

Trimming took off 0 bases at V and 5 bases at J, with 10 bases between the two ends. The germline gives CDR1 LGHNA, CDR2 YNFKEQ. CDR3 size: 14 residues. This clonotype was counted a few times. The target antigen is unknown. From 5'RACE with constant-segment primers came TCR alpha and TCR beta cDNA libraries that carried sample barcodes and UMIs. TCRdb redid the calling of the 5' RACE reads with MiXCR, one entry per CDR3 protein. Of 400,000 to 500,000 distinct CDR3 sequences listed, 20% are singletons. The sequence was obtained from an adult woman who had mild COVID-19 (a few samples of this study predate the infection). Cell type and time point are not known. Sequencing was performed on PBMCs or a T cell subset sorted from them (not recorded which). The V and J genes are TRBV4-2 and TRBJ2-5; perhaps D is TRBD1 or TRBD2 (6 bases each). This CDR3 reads CASSQDLGGETQYF. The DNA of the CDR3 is TGTGCCAGCAGCCAAGATTTAGGGGGGGAGACCCAGTACTTC.